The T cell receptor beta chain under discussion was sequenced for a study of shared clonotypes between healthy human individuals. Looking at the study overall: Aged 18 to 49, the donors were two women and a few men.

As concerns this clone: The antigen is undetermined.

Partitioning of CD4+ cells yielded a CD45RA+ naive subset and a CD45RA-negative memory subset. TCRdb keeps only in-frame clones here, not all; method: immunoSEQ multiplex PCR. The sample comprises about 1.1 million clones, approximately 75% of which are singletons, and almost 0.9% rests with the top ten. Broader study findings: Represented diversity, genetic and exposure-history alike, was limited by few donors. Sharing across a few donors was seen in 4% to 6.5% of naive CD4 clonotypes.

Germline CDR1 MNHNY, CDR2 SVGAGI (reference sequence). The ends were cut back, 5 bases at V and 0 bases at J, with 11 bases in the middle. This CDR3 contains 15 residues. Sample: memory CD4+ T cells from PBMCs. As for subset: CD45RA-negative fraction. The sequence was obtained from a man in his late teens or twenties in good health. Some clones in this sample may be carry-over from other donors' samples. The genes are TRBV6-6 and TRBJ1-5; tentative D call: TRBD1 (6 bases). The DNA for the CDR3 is TGTGCCAGCAGTCAAGGACAGAATAGCAATCAGCCCCAGCATTTT. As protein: CASSQGQNSNQPQHF.